The entry below describes one TCR beta chain. The antigen is not known. This sample is drawn from a study of Graves' ophthalmopathy and Graves' hyperthyroidism. Across the study: Peripheral blood was gathered at first diagnosis, ahead of any treatment whatsoever.

Study results and limitations: Most expanded clonotypes in thyroid above 0.001 frequency also showed up in blood. The model's prediction of ophthalmopathy progression had just over 70% sensitivity and 72% to 80% specificity.

Amplification of TCR beta CDR3 regions used RNA transcripts. HTBI primers primed a first-round RT-PCR, and a second-round multiplex PCR followed. TCRdb re-called the multiplex PCR reads through MiXCR, storing one row per CDR3 protein. The sample has some 350,000 distinct CDR3 sequences; roughly 17% are singletons. Germline CDR1 reads MGHDK; CDR2 reads SYGVNS. The junction had 20 bases not matched to a gene; V was cut back by 4 bases and J by 5 bases. This CDR3 is 20 amino acids long. The chain joins TRBV25-1 to TRBJ2-2; 9 positions match TRBD1. Specimen: peripheral blood. The TCR comes from an adult woman with stable Graves' hyperthyroidism. As DNA, the CDR3 is TGTGCCAGCAGTGTACTACACCGCCCTCCGGGACAGGGTACAACCGGGGAGCTGTTTTTT. The encoded protein is CASSVLHRPPGQGTTGELFF.